This is a list of T cell receptor beta chains from one sample in a study of blood T cells in healthy people across ages. One entry per CDR3 protein results from TCRdb running MiXCR on the 5' RACE reads. The sample gives around 870,000 distinct CDR3 sequences, 29% of which show up once; 15% to 20% is in the top ten. Source material: blood. These receptors were collected from an elderly woman in good health. Each CDR3 is given with its conserved first and last residue.

TRBV20-1	CSASEVAKNIQYF
TRBV2	CASSAQGVGETQYF
TRBV6-2/TRBV6-3	CASSADLHSPLHF
TRBV6-5	CASSYSQTGPPSFLQQYF
TRBV7-9	CASSLSGAIANEKLFF
TRBV20-1	CSARVGGGGGYTF
TRBV20-1	CSARRGEAGLNYEQYF
TRBV7-9	CASSLAHRGGETQYF
TRBV7-2	CASSLDRGGELFF
TRBV2	CASSEGDRGADEQFF
TRBV5-1	CASSSGRENSPLHF
TRBV6-2/TRBV6-3	CASSTASDTQYF
TRBV20-1	CSARGDIYSNQPQHF
TRBV7-6	CASSLDQALSAQYF
TRBV20-1	CSARGETGYLEQYF
TRBV28	CASIPGTGVSYEQYF
TRBV12-3/TRBV12-4	CASSLAGGPYEQFF
TRBV20-1	CSARATRNYGYTF
TRBV7-2	CASSLDGRGDGYTF
TRBV2	CASITLGYEQYF
TRBV20-1	CSATLGETHQGYTF
TRBV7-2	CASSFHGGTDTQYF
TRBV6-2/TRBV6-3	CVSSYSIPRRGGTDTQYF
TRBV5-6	CASSRGQGAKQQPQHF
TRBV6-2/TRBV6-3	CASSSTRTGGNYGYTF
TRBV30	CAWSPSRTGATYEQYF
TRBV20-1	CSAKGTPRGELFF